This T cell receptor (beta chain) was documented in a study of T cell responses to AZD1222 COVID-19 vaccine. Regarding the study as a whole: Repertoires were collected only later (after the peak T cell response had occurred). A mostly white British donor set with more females was recruited, and clonal diversity was possibly underestimated.

Regarding this clone: The antigen is not known.

The V and J ends lost 1 base and 1 base, in that order; junction bases with no gene match: 12. Per the germline V gene, CDR1 is GTSNPN and CDR2 is SVGIG (reference sequence). CDR3 length equals 17 residues. Data came from immunoSEQ multiplex PCR; TCRdb stores just in-frame clones and leaves some out. Counted here are 130,000 or so clones, more than 85% occurring once; the ten biggest clones make up 1.9%. The chain carries TRBV30 and TRBJ1-2; 7 nucleotides align to TRBD1. The sample consisted of peripheral blood, taken 28 days after the second AZD1222 dose. The receptor was derived from an adult who received the AZD1222 COVID-19 vaccine. The CDR3: CAWSARPQGQSNYGYTF. The CDR3 nucleotides read TGTGCCTGGAGTGCCCGCCCCCAGGGACAGAGTAACTATGGCTACACCTTC.